This T cell receptor beta chain was identified in a study of OX40 agonist ivuxolimab in advanced cancers. Across the study: There were three patients with partial responses, one having hepatocellular carcinoma and two cutaneous melanoma.

Generated by immunoSEQ multiplex PCR, the TCRdb table keeps only in-frame clones and is missing some. The sample has 40,000 or so clones; around four fifths are singletons. In germline, CDR1 is MNHEY, CDR2 SVGAGI. The CDR3 length is 14 residues. V lost 4 bases to trimming and J lost 5 bases; unmatched junction nucleotides: 0. General study findings and limits: Partial responders receiving 0.1-3.0 mg/kg showed among the lowest clonal expansion. Expanded clones tended on average to be more numerous among CD8+ T cells than CD4+.

In its sample, this clone was seen a few times. Its antigen remains unidentified. The chain has TRBV6-5 and TRBJ1-6; 9 bases line up with TRBD1. The material was CD4+ or CD8+ T cells sorted from blood, obtained in a trial of the OX40 agonist ivuxolimab. This clonotype was obtained from an adult with an advanced solid tumor such as melanoma, head and neck, liver or kidney cancer. The CDR3 loop is CASSWTGDNSPLHF. The DNA of the CDR3 is TGTGCCAGCAGTTGGACAGGGGATAATTCACCCCTCCACTTT.